Described below is a single T cell receptor beta chain sequence and its context. This sample was included in a study of blood T cell repertoires in COVID-19. The overall study: Samples came from the United States, Italy and Spain, spanning acute and convalescent COVID-19. The analysed material was cDNA or gDNA that came from T cells, B-cell-depleted T cells, or PBMCs.

With 6 bases removed from V and 7 bases from J, the gap between germline ends came to 19 bases. Germline-derived CDR1 and CDR2 are MDHEN and SYDVKM. The CDR3 runs 15 residues. Method: immunoSEQ multiplex PCR; TCRdb's copy keeps in-frame clones and lacks some. The sample gives roughly 70,000 clones, around nine tenths of which show up once; around 2.8% is in the top ten. Sequenced: peripheral blood. V gene TRBV28 combines with J gene TRBJ1-5, with TRBD1 as a possible D gene (6 bases). This receptor was identified in an older man with active or convalescent COVID-19. For the CDR3, the DNA is TGTGCCAGCAGCCGATCCGGGACAAAGAACCAGCCCCAGCATTTT. It yields the protein CASSRSGTKNQPQHF.